Listed here are 6 T cell receptor beta chains from one sample, sequenced in a study of T cell changes during pregnancy in multiple sclerosis. Method: immunoSEQ multiplex PCR; TCRdb's copy keeps in-frame clones and lacks some. The sample includes about 73,000 clones, around 94% of them seen just once. The specimen comprised peripheral blood, sampled in the second trimester of pregnancy. The receptors shown here come from a female donor in good health, enrolled as a control in a pregnancy study.

J is TRBJ2-1 and V is TRBV5-6; D is possibly TRBD1 (6 bases). The germline CDR1 and CDR2 sequences are SGHDT and YYEEEE. This CDR3 contains 16 residues. Trimming pared 4 bases from V and 4 bases from J, leaving 18 bases between. The DNA of the CDR3 is TGTGCCAGCAGCACCGAGGACAGCCCGCTATACAATGAGCAGTTCTTC. This encodes CASSTEDSPLYNEQFF.

The chain has TRBV7-9 and TRBJ1-1; D not certain. V dropped 1 base and J dropped 10 bases, with 7 bases sitting between them. The V gene's germline CDR1 is SEHNR and CDR2 FQNEAQ (reference sequence). The CDR3 spans 11 residues. Here the CDR3 DNA reads TGTGCCAGCAGCTTAGAGGCGGGAGCTTTCTTT. This encodes CASSLEAGAFF.

This clone was detected only a few times. The chain combines TRBV29-1 with TRBJ1-1; 9 positions agree with TRBD1. Germline assignment: CDR1 SQVTM and CDR2 ANQGSEA. The CDR3 covers 12 residues. After removal of 6 bases from V and 6 bases from J, the junction contained 5 bases not matched to a gene. The CDR3 nucleotides read TGCAGCGTCCGACAGGGGGAGTCTGAAGCTTTCTTT. Protein product: CSVRQGESEAFF. Based on the CDR3 plus reference TRBV29-1 and TRBJ1-1, the full variable domain is SAVISQKPSRDICQRGTSLTIQCQVDSQVTMMFWYRQQPGQSLTLIATANQGSEATYESGFVIDKFPISRPNLTFSTLTVSNMSPEDSSIYLCSVRQGESEAFFGQGTRLTVV.

The chain uses TRBV7-3 and TRBJ1-1; D gene uncertain. Trimming took 1 base from V and 6 from J, leaving 9 bases between them. This CDR3 region has 13 residues. Germline loops: CDR1 SGHTA, CDR2 FQGTGA. This CDR3 reads CASSLRPNAEAFF. DNA of the CDR3: TGTGCCAGCAGCTTAAGGCCAAACGCTGAAGCTTTCTTT.

This chain links TRBV29-1 with TRBJ1-1; D is unclear. CDR3 length: 11 residues. Germline V gene lookup returns CDR1 SQVTM and CDR2 ANQGSEA. Trimming shortened V by 5 bases and J by 1 base, and 5 bases separated the two germline ends. CDR3 loop: CSVIKNTEAFF. The CDR3 DNA follows: TGCAGCGTTATAAAGAACACTGAAGCTTTCTTT. Full variable domain (missing parts from reference TRBV29-1 and TRBJ1-1): SAVISQKPSRDICQRGTSLTIQCQVDSQVTMMFWYRQQPGQSLTLIATANQGSEATYESGFVIDKFPISRPNLTFSTLTVSNMSPEDSSIYLCSVIKNTEAFFGQGTRLTVV.

The V gene is TRBV19, the J gene TRBJ1-1; 7 nucleotides match TRBD1. Per germline, CDR1 LNHDA and CDR2 SQIVND (reference sequence). V shed 2 bases, J shed 5 bases, and the junction held 8 bases outside the gene matches. The CDR3 runs to 15 residues. The CDR3: CASSILRDRGTEAFF. In DNA form, the CDR3 reads TGTGCCAGTAGTATACTCAGGGACAGAGGAACTGAAGCTTTCTTT.